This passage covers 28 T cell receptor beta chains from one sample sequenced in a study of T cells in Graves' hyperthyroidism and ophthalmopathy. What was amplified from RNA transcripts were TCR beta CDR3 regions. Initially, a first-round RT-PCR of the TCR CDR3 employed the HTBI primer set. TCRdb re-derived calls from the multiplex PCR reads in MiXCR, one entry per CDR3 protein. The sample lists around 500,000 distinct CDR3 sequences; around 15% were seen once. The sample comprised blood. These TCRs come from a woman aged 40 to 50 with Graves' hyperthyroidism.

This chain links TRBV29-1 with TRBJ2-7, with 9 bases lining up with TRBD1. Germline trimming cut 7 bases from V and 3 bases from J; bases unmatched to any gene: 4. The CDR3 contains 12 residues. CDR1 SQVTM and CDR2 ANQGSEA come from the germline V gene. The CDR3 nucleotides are TGCAGCGCGACAGGGGGTGTCTACGAGCAGTACTTC. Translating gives CSATGGVYEQYF.

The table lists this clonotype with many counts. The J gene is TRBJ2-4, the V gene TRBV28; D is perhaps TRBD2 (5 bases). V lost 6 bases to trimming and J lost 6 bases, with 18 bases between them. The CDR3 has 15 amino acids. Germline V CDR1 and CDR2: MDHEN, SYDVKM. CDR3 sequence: CASRLTRGVGNIQYF. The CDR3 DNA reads TGTGCCAGCAGGTTAACCCGGGGAGTTGGAAACATTCAGTACTTC.

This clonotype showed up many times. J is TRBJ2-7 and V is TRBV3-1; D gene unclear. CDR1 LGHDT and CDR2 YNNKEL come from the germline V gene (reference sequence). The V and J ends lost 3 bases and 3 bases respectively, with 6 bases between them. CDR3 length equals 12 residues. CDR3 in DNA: TGTGCCAGCAGCCATGGAGACTACGAGCAGTACTTC. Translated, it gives CASSHGDYEQYF.

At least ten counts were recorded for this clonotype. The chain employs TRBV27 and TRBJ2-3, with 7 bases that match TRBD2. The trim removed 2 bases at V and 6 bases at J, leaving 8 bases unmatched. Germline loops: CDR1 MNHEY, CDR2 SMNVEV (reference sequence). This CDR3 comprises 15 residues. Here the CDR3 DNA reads TGTGCCAGCAGTTTAGAGGGAGGGAGGGTGGATACGCAGTATTTT. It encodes CASSLEGGRVDTQYF.

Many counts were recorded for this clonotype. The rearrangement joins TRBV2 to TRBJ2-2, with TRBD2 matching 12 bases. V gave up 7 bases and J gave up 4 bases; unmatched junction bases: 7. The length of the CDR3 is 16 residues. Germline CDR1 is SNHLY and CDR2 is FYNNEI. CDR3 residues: CASIETSGSSTGELFF. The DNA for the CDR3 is TGTGCCAGCATTGAGACTAGCGGGAGTAGCACCGGGGAGCTGTTTTTT. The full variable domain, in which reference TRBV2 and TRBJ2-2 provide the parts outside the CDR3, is EPEVTQTPSHQVTQMGQEVILRCVPISNHLYFYWYRQILGQKVEFLVSFYNNEISEKSEIFDDQFSVERPDGSNFTLKIRSTKLEDSAMYFCASIETSGSSTGELFFGEGSRLTVL.

CDR3 coding DNA: TGTGCCAGTAGTGTACAGGGGGCTTCTAATGAAAAACTGTTTTTT. Translating gives CASSVQGASNEKLFF. The chain employs TRBV19 and TRBJ1-4, with 9 bases fitting TRBD1. The length of the CDR3 is 15 residues. Germline-derived CDR1 and CDR2 are LNHDA and SQIVND (reference sequence). Unmatched junction bases numbered 4, after V lost 5 bases and J lost 3 bases.

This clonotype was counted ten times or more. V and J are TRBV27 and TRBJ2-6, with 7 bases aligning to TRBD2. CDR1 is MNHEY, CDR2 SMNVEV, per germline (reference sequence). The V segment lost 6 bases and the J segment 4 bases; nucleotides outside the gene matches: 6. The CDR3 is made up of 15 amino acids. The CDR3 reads CASRDGGLGANVLTF. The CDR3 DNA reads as TGTGCCAGCAGGGACGGGGGGTTGGGGGCCAACGTCCTGACTTTC.

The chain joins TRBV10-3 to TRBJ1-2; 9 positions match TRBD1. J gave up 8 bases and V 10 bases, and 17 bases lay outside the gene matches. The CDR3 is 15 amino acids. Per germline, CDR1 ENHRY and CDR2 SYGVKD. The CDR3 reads CANSGTGLPSGGYTF. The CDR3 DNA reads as TGTGCCAACTCCGGGACAGGGTTACCTTCCGGGGGCTACACCTTC.

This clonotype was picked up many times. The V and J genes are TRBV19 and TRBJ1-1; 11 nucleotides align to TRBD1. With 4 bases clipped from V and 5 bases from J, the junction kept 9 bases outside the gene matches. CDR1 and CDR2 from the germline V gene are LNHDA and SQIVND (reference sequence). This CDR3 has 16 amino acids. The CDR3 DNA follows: TGTGCCAGTAGTACGGGGCAAGGGACAGGGGGGACTGAAGCTTTCTTT. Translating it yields CASSTGQGTGGTEAFF.

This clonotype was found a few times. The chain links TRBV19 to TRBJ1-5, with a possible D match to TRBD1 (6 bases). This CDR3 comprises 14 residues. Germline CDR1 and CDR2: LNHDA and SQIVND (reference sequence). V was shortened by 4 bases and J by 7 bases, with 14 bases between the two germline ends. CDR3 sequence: CASSSHRDEQPQHF. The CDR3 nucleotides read TGTGCCAGTAGTAGCCACAGGGATGAACAGCCCCAGCATTTT. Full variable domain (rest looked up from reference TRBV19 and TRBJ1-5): DGGITQSPKYLFRKEGQNVTLSCEQNLNHDAMYWYRQDPGQGLRLIYYSQIVNDFQKGDIAEGYSVSREKKESFPLTVTSAQKNPTAFYLCASSSHRDEQPQHFGDGTRLSIL.

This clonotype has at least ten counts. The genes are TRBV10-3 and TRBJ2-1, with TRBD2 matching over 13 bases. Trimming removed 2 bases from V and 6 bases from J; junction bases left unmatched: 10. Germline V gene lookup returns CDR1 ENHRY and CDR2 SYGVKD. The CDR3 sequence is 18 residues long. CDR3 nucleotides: TGTGCCATCAGTGAGCCCGGACTAGCGGGAGCCCGGGCCAATGAGCAGTTCTTC. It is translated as CAISEPGLAGARANEQFF.

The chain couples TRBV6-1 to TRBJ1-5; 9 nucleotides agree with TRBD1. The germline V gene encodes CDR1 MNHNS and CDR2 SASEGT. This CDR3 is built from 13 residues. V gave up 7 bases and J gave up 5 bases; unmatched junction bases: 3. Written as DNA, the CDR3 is TGTGCCAGCACCAGACAGGGGGATCAGCCCCAGCATTTT. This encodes CASTRQGDQPQHF.

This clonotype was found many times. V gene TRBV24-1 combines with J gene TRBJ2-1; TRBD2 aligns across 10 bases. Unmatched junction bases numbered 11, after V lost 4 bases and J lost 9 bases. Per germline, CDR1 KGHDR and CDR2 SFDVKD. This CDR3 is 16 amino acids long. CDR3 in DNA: TGTGCCACCAGTGAACCGGCTAGCGGGAGATCTATTGAGCAGTTCTTC. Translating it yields CATSEPASGRSIEQFF.

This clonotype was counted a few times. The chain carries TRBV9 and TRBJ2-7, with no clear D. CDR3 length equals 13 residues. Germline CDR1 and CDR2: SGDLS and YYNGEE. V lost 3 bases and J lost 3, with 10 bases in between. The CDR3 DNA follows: TGTGCCAGCAGCGGGGCGCAGATCTACGAGCAGTACTTC. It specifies CASSGAQIYEQYF.

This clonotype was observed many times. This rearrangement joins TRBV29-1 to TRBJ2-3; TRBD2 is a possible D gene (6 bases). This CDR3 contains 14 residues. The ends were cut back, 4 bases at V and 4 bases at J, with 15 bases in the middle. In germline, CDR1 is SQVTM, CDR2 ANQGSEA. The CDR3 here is CSVGKGGTADTQYF. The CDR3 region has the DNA TGCAGCGTTGGAAAGGGAGGTACCGCAGATACGCAGTATTTT.

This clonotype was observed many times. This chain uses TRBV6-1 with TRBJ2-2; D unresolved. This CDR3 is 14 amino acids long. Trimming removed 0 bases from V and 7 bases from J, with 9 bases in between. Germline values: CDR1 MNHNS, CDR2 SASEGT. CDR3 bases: TGTGCCAGCAGTGAAGCGACGGTTATCGGGGAGCTGTTTTTT. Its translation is CASSEATVIGELFF.

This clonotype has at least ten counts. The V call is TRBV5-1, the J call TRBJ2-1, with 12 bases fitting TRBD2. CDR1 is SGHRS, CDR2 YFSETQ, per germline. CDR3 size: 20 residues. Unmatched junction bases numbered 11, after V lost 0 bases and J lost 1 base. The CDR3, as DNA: TGCGCCAGCAGCTTGGCCCTCACTAGCGGGAGGAAGAAATCCTACAATGAGCAGTTCTTC. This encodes CASSLALTSGRKKSYNEQFF.

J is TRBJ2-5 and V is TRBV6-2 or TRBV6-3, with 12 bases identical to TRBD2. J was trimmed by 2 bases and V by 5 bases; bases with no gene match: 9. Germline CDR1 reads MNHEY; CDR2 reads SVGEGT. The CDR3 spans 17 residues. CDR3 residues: CASSPYLGTSGQETQYF. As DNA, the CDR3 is TGTGCCAGCAGTCCCTACCTTGGGACTAGCGGGCAAGAGACCCAGTACTTC.

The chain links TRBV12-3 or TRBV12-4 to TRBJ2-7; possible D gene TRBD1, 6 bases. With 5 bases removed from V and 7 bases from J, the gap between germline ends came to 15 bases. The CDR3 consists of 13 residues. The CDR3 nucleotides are TGTGCCAGCAGTCCCAGGGGCTCGGGGGAGCAGTACTTC. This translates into CASSPRGSGEQYF.

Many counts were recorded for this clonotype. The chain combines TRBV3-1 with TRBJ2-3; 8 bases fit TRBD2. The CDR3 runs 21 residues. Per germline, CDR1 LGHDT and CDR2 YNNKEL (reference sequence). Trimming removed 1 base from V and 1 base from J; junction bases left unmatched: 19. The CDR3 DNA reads TGTGCCAGCAGCCAAGTAGGGCCGCCTAGCGGGTTTTGGCGGGGCACAGATACGCAGTATTTT. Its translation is CASSQVGPPSGFWRGTDTQYF.

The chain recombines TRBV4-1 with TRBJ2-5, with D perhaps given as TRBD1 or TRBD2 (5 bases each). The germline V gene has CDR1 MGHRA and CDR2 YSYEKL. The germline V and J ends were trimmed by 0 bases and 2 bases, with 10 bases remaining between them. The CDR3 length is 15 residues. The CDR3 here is CASSQDPREQETQYF. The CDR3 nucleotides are TGCGCCAGCAGCCAAGATCCCAGGGAGCAAGAGACCCAGTACTTC.

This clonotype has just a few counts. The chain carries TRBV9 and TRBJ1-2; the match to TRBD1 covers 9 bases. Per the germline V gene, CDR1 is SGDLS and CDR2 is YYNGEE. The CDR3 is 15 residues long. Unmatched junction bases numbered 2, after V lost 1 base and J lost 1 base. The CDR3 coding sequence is TGTGCCAGCAGCGTACGGGACAGGGTTAACTATGGCTACACCTTC. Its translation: CASSVRDRVNYGYTF.

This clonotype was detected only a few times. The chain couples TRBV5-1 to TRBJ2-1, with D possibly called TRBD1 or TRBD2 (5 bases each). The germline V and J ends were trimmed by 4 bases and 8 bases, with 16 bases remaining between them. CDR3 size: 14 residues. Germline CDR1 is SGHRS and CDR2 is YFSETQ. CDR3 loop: CASSRDPVRDEQFF. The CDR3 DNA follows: TGCGCCAGCAGCAGGGACCCAGTACGCGATGAGCAGTTCTTC. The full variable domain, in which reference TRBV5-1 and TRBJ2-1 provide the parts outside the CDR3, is KAGVTQTPRYLIKTRGQQVTLSCSPISGHRSVSWYQQTPGQGLQFLFEYFSETQRNKGNFPGRFSGRQFSNSRSEMNVSTLELGDSALYLCASSRDPVRDEQFFGPGTRLTVL.

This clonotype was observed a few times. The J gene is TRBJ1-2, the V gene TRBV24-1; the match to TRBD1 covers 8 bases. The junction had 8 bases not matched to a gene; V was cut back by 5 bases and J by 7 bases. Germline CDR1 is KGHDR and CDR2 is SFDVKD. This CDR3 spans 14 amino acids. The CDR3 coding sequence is TGTGCCACCAGTGCCGAACCCACAGGGGGTGGCTACACCTTC. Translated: CATSAEPTGGGYTF.

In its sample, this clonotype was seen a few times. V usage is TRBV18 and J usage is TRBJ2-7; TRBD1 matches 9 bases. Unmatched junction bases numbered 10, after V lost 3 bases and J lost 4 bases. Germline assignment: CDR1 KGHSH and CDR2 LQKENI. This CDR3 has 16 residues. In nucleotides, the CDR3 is TGTGCCAGCTCACCTACAGGGGGCCTTCTAGGGTACGAGCAGTACTTC. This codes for CASSPTGGLLGYEQYF.

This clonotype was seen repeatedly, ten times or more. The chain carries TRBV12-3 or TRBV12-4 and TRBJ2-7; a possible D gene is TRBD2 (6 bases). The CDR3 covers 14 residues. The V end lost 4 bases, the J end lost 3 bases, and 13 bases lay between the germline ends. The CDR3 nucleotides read TGTGCCAGCAGTTCCTGGGGAGGAGACTACGAGCAGTACTTC. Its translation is CASSSWGGDYEQYF.

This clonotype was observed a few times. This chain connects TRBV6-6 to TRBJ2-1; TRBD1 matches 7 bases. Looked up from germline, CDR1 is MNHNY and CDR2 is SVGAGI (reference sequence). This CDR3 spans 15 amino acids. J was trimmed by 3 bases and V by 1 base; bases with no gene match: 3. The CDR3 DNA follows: TGTGCCAGCAGTTACTTCGGGACAGACTACAATGAGCAGTTCTTC. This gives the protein CASSYFGTDYNEQFF.

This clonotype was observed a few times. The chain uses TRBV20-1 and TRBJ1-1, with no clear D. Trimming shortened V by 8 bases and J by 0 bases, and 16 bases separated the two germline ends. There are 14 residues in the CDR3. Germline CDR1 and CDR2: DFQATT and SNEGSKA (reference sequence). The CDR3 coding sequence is TGCAGTACGCCGAGGCAGCTGGTGAACACTGAAGCTTTCTTT. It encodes CSTPRQLVNTEAFF.